These 18 T cell receptor beta chains were sequenced from one sample in a study of cytomegalovirus exposure and HLA in healthy donors. PCR involved 60 Vbeta and 13 Jbeta primers. Here immunoSEQ multiplex PCR was the method, and the copy in TCRdb shows in-frame clones only, minus some. The table lists 200,000 to 250,000 clones. Sequencing was performed on PBMCs. The receptors stem from a woman aged 25 to 39 in good health and CMV-seropositive.

This chain joins TRBV6-6 and TRBJ1-1, with D uncertain. V dropped 7 bases and J dropped 7 bases, with 13 bases sitting between them. CDR1 and CDR2 from the germline V gene are MNHNY and SVGAGI (reference sequence). This CDR3 region has 12 residues. CDR3: CASTLRQREAFF. The CDR3 DNA reads TGTGCCAGCACTTTACGGCAGCGTGAAGCTTTCTTT.

The chain uses TRBV18 and TRBJ1-5; D possibly corresponds to TRBD1 (5 bases). The CDR3 loop spans 13 amino acids. Trimming took 2 bases from V and 7 from J, leaving 9 bases between them. CDR1 is KGHSH, CDR2 LQKENI, per germline. In nucleotides, the CDR3 is TGTGCCAGCTCACCAGGGGCTGAGCAGCCCCAGCATTTT. It translates to CASSPGAEQPQHF.

V is TRBV6-5 and J is TRBJ2-1, with TRBD2 as a possible D gene (6 bases). CDR3 length: 15 residues. Germline V gene lookup returns CDR1 MNHEY and CDR2 SVGAGI. The V end was cut by 5 bases, the J end by 4 bases, with 15 bases between. The CDR3 DNA follows: TGTGCCAGCAGTAACCTGACGGGAGCATACAATGAGCAGTTCTTC. Protein sequence: CASSNLTGAYNEQFF.

The chain uses TRBV2 and TRBJ1-5, with a possible D match to TRBD1 (6 bases). Per the germline V gene, CDR1 is SNHLY and CDR2 is FYNNEI. Trimming left V 7 bases short and J 4 bases short, with 17 bases between. This CDR3 is built from 15 residues. CDR3 in amino acids: CASTERTAPNQPQHF. For the CDR3, the DNA is TGTGCCAGCACCGAGAGGACAGCGCCGAATCAGCCCCAGCATTTT.

This chain joins TRBV10-3 and TRBJ2-5; 8 positions match TRBD1. Trimming removed 3 bases from V and 3 bases from J; junction bases left unmatched: 6. Germline V gives CDR1 ENHRY, CDR2 SYGVKD. This CDR3 is 15 amino acids long. CDR3 sequence reads: CAISDRGPFKETQYF. Here the CDR3 DNA reads TGTGCCATCAGTGACAGGGGGCCTTTTAAAGAGACCCAGTACTTC.

A note on this clone: The same CDR3 is also encoded by other DNA sequences in this sample. The genes are TRBV2 and TRBJ1-3, with a tentative D call TRBD1 (6 bases). The CDR3 runs 15 residues. V dropped 3 bases and J dropped 1 base, with 10 bases sitting between them. Germline loops: CDR1 SNHLY, CDR2 FYNNEI. DNA of the CDR3: TGTGCCAGCAGTGAGAGAACAGGGTCTGGAAACACCATATATTTT. It is translated as CASSERTGSGNTIYF.

The rearrangement joins TRBV13 to TRBJ1-1; 8 positions match TRBD1. This CDR3 has 14 amino acids. V trimming: 5 bases; J trimming: 5 bases; junction bases outside the gene matches: 7. The V gene's germline CDR1 is PRHDT and CDR2 FYEKMQ (reference sequence). CDR3 DNA: TGTGCCAGCAGCATTGGACAGGGCGGGACTGAAGCTTTCTTT. Translating it yields CASSIGQGGTEAFF.

CDR3 in DNA: TGTGCCAGCAGCGTGGACTCACCCTCTGGAAACACCATATATTTT. Its translation: CASSVDSPSGNTIYF. The V and J genes are TRBV9 and TRBJ1-3; D remains unclear. This CDR3 is 15 amino acids long. Germline-derived CDR1 and CDR2 are SGDLS and YYNGEE. Trimming took off 2 bases at V and 0 bases at J, with 9 bases between the two ends.

The chain recombines TRBV11-2 with TRBJ1-2; possible D gene TRBD1, 6 bases. The CDR3 has 13 residues. Trimming pared 6 bases from V and 4 bases from J, leaving 12 bases between. Germline CDR1 SGHAT, CDR2 FQNNGV. The CDR3 bases are TGTGCCAGCAGTATACAGGGCGTCTATGGCTACACCTTC. Translating it yields CASSIQGVYGYTF.

The V call is TRBV11-2, the J call TRBJ2-1; TRBD1 might be the D (6 bases). This CDR3 region has 15 residues. V was pared by 7 bases and J by 3 bases, with 16 bases between. Germline V CDR1 and CDR2: SGHAT, FQNNGV. As DNA, the CDR3 is TGTGCCAGCATCAACCAAGGGGGTAACTACAATGAGCAGTTCTTC. Translation: CASINQGGNYNEQFF. Using reference TRBV11-2 and TRBJ2-1 for the parts outside the CDR3, the full variable domain is EAGVAQSPRYKIIEKRQSVAFWCNPISGHATLYWYQQILGQGPKLLIQFQNNGVVDDSQLPKDRFSAERLKGVDSTLKIQPAKLEDSAVYLCASINQGGNYNEQFFGPGTRLTVL.

The chain couples TRBV5-1 to TRBJ2-5; 10 bases are shared with TRBD2. Germline CDR1 and CDR2: SGHRS and YFSETQ. The V gene end was trimmed by 0 bases and the J gene end by 0 bases; junction bases not matched to a gene: 11. The CDR3 is made up of 19 amino acids. CDR3 in amino acids: CASSLGISGGPYNQETQYF. CDR3 nucleotide sequence: TGCGCCAGCAGCTTGGGTATTAGCGGGGGGCCGTATAACCAAGAGACCCAGTACTTC.

CDR3 coding DNA: TGTGCCAGCAGCGATGGACAGAGGAACACTGAAGCTTTCTTT. Translating it yields CASSDGQRNTEAFF. V gene TRBV28 combines with J gene TRBJ1-1, with a possible D match to TRBD1 (6 bases). CDR1 is MDHEN and CDR2 is SYDVKM in the germline V gene. This CDR3 is built from 14 residues. The V gene lost 6 bases and the J gene lost 1 base, with 12 bases spanning the gap.

J is TRBJ1-2 and V is TRBV19, with 8 bases identical to TRBD1. This CDR3 contains 14 residues. Trimming took 5 bases from V and 2 from J; bases not matched to a gene: 4. Germline V gives CDR1 LNHDA, CDR2 SQIVND (reference sequence). The CDR3 reads CASSRTGLNYGYTF. As DNA, the CDR3 is TGTGCCAGTAGTCGGACAGGGCTAAACTATGGCTACACCTTC.

The J gene is TRBJ2-7, the V gene TRBV27; maybe TRBD2 (6 bases). This CDR3 has 14 amino acids. Germline CDR1 MNHEY, CDR2 SMNVEV (reference sequence). Trimming stripped 6 bases from V and 0 bases from J, with 12 bases between. The CDR3 sequence is CASRTTDYSYEQYF. The DNA for the CDR3 is TGTGCCAGCAGAACAACGGACTACTCCTACGAGCAGTACTTC.

This chain connects TRBV12-5 to TRBJ1-1; the D gene is possibly TRBD1 (5 bases). This CDR3 comprises 15 residues. V lost 1 base, J lost 5 bases, and 14 bases lay in between. Germline CDR1 reads LGHNT; CDR2 reads FRNRAP. The CDR3 protein is CASGLEPGRGTEAFF. DNA of the CDR3: TGTGCTAGTGGTTTGGAGCCAGGGAGGGGTACTGAAGCTTTCTTT.

J is TRBJ2-7 and V is TRBV6-5; TRBD2 agrees at 10 bases. The CDR3 runs 16 residues. The J segment lost 0 bases and the V segment lost 4 bases, leaving 6 bases of the junction unmatched. Per the germline V gene, CDR1 is MNHEY and CDR2 is SVGAGI. The CDR3: CASSLRTSGSSYEQYF. The CDR3 DNA is TGTGCCAGCAGTTTGCGGACTAGCGGTTCCTCCTACGAGCAGTACTTC.

J is TRBJ2-7 and V is TRBV29-1, with no clear D. From germline, CDR1 is SQVTM and CDR2 ANQGSEA. CDR3 length equals 13 residues. V gave up 1 base and J gave up 3 bases, with 10 bases separating them. CDR3 protein: CSVEVNNLYEQYF. CDR3 coding DNA: TGCAGCGTTGAAGTCAACAACCTCTACGAGCAGTACTTC.

The chain is built from TRBV11-2 and TRBJ2-7; TRBD2 matches 10 bases. Germline CDR1 is SGHAT and CDR2 is FQNNGV. The length of the CDR3 is 14 residues. V was pared by 6 bases and J by 4 bases, with 6 bases of the junction left unmatched. CDR3 loop: CASSPPSGSYEQYF. CDR3 coding DNA: TGTGCCAGCAGTCCTCCTAGCGGGAGTTACGAGCAGTACTTC.